One sample yielded the 27 T cell receptor beta chains listed below, sequenced in a study of blood T cell repertoires in COVID-19. Sequenced by immunoSEQ multiplex PCR; TCRdb stores in-frame clones only, minus some. The sample lists 200,000 to 250,000 clones; around 87% were seen once. Sequences were obtained from peripheral blood. These receptors all come from a man aged 55-75 years who had recovered from COVID-19.

The DNA of the CDR3 is TGTGCCAGCAGCTTAGGGGTTGCGGTAACAGATACGCAGTATTTT. Translated, it gives CASSLGVAVTDTQYF. J is TRBJ2-3 and V is TRBV7-9; unclear D gene. The CDR3 loop spans 15 amino acids. The V and J ends lost 1 base and 3 bases respectively, with 11 bases between them. Germline V gives CDR1 SEHNR, CDR2 FQNEAQ (reference sequence).

This chain links TRBV11-2 with TRBJ2-1; 7 nucleotides align to TRBD1. Germline V CDR1 and CDR2: SGHAT, FQNNGV. The CDR3 has 15 amino acids. V shed 4 bases and J 1 base; nucleotides not matched to a gene: 4. The CDR3 spells CASSSRQGSYNEQFF. The CDR3 DNA reads as TGTGCCAGCAGCTCCCGACAGGGTTCCTACAATGAGCAGTTCTTC.

CDR3 in DNA: TGTGCCACCAGTGAATTCCGTTTCTATGGCTACACCTTC. This encodes CATSEFRFYGYTF. The chain uses TRBV24-1 and TRBJ1-2; D gene uncertain. Germline V CDR1 and CDR2: KGHDR, SFDVKD. Trimming left V 4 bases short and J 4 bases short, with 9 bases between. There are 13 residues in the CDR3.

The genes are TRBV18 and TRBJ1-3; TRBD1 agrees at 9 bases. The germline V gene has CDR1 KGHSH and CDR2 LQKENI. This CDR3 region has 15 residues. V dropped 5 bases and J dropped 2; count of bases not matched to a gene: 4. The CDR3 DNA is TGTGCCAGCTCAGCAAACAGGGGGCCTGGAAACACCATATATTTT. This codes for CASSANRGPGNTIYF.

The rearrangement uses TRBV19 and TRBJ2-7; D unresolved. In germline, CDR1 is LNHDA, CDR2 SQIVND (reference sequence). The CDR3 sequence is 13 residues long. Between the trimmed V and J ends, which lost 5 bases and 6 bases, there was a span of 14 bases. For the CDR3, the DNA is TGTGCCAGTAGTGGGTCGGGTACCCCCGAGCAGTACTTC. Its protein is CASSGSGTPEQYF.

V is TRBV10-3 and J is TRBJ1-1; 9 bases are shared with TRBD1. J gave up 3 bases and V 2 bases, and 13 bases lay outside the gene matches. Looked up from germline, CDR1 is ENHRY and CDR2 is SYGVKD. The CDR3 is 18 residues long. The DNA of the CDR3 is TGTGCCATCAGTGAGCGATTGGGACAGGGACTGGCTTACACTGAAGCTTTCTTT. This translates into CAISERLGQGLAYTEAFF.

V is TRBV19 and J is TRBJ1-5; no clear D gene. V gave up 4 bases and J gave up 3 bases, with 13 bases separating them. The CDR3 is made up of 15 amino acids. Germline V gene sequence: CDR1 LNHDA, CDR2 SQIVND (reference sequence). The CDR3 is CASSSPNRFNQPQHF. CDR3 sequence (DNA): TGTGCCAGTAGTAGCCCCAACAGATTCAATCAGCCCCAGCATTTT.

The chain links TRBV18 to TRBJ1-2; D not certain. Germline V gene sequence: CDR1 KGHSH, CDR2 LQKENI. CDR3 length: 16 amino acids. The ends were cut back, 6 bases at V and 0 bases at J, with 17 bases in the middle. The chain's CDR3 is CASSPPGGEANYGYTF. The CDR3 DNA sequence: TGTGCCAGCTCTCCCCCCGGCGGGGAAGCTAACTATGGCTACACCTTC.

This chain's CDR3 is CASSFGAGDPSYNEQFF. The DNA for the CDR3 is TGCGCCAGCAGCTTTGGAGCGGGAGACCCCTCCTACAATGAGCAGTTCTTC. V is TRBV5-1 and J is TRBJ2-1, with 8 bases matching TRBD2. The junction had 7 bases not matched to a gene; V was cut back by 2 bases and J by 0 bases. The CDR3 spans 17 residues. CDR1 SGHRS and CDR2 YFSETQ come from the germline V gene.

The gene calls are TRBV7-3 and TRBJ2-1, with a possible D match to TRBD2 (5 bases). From germline, CDR1 is SGHTA and CDR2 FQGTGA. The CDR3 covers 13 residues. Trimming pared 5 bases from V and 10 bases from J, leaving 15 bases between. The CDR3 sequence is CASSGLGSREQFF. The CDR3 DNA reads as TGTGCCAGCAGCGGGCTGGGGAGCCGAGAGCAGTTCTTC.

This clone occurred a few times. The chain joins TRBV7-2 to TRBJ2-6, with D perhaps TRBD2 (6 bases). The CDR3 consists of 12 residues. Germline loops: CDR1 SGHTA, CDR2 FQGNSA. V lost 1 base, J lost 17 bases, and 12 bases lay in between. The CDR3 DNA reads as TGTGCCAGCAGCTTAGATATTGGAGGGATGACTTTC. Translating gives CASSLDIGGMTF.

This clone has only one observation. One junction end disagrees with the germline gene, perhaps due to a read error. The CDR3 bases are TGTGCCAGCAGCCCGGGGAGGGTGCCGGAGCGGTACTTC. It is translated as CASSPGRVPERYF. This chain uses TRBV28 with TRBJ2-7; 7 nucleotides line up with TRBD2. CDR1 is MDHEN and CDR2 is SYDVKM in the germline V gene. This CDR3 spans 13 amino acids.

This chain links TRBV29-1 with TRBJ2-1, with D maybe TRBD1 (5 bases). V dropped 6 bases and J dropped 8 bases, with 14 bases sitting between them. The CDR3 length is 12 residues. Germline V gene data show CDR1 as SQVTM and CDR2 as ANQGSEA. The CDR3 DNA reads TGCAGCGTCCTCACAGGTTTTGATGAGCAGTTCTTC. This translates into CSVLTGFDEQFF.

V usage is TRBV30 and J usage is TRBJ2-2, with D perhaps matching TRBD2 (6 bases). V lost 6 bases and J lost 7, with 12 bases in between. The length of the CDR3 is 12 residues. Germline-derived CDR1 and CDR2 are GTSNPN and SVGIG (reference sequence). The CDR3 reads CACRAGNGELFF. In DNA form, the CDR3 reads TGTGCCTGCCGGGCGGGAAACGGGGAGCTGTTTTTT. The full variable domain, its missing parts supplied by reference TRBV30 and TRBJ2-2, is SQTIHQWPATLVQPVGSPLSLECTVEGTSNPNLYWYRQAAGRGLQLLFYSVGIGQISSEVPQNLSASRPQDRQFILSSKKLLLSDSGFYLCACRAGNGELFFGEGSRLTVL.

As regards this clone: Other DNA sequences within the sample encode an identical CDR3. The chain uses TRBV5-1 and TRBJ1-5, with D possibly being TRBD1 (6 bases). CDR3 length: 14 residues. The V end lost 0 bases, the J end lost 2 bases, and 6 bases lay between the germline ends. Germline lookup yields CDR1 SGHRS and CDR2 YFSETQ. CDR3 sequence (DNA): TGCGCCAGCAGCTTGGAGGGGGGCAATCAGCCCCAGCATTTT. Protein product: CASSLEGGNQPQHF.

This chain uses TRBV9 with TRBJ2-1; TRBD2 matches 7 bases. This CDR3 is built from 17 residues. V lost 0 bases to trimming and J lost 2 bases; unmatched junction nucleotides: 8. In germline, CDR1 is SGDLS, CDR2 YYNGEE. The CDR3 sequence is CASSVGASGRTYNEQFF. CDR3 in DNA: TGTGCCAGCAGCGTAGGGGCTAGCGGACGAACCTACAATGAGCAGTTCTTC.

The chain recombines TRBV5-1 with TRBJ1-2, with TRBD1 identical over 11 bases. Losses at the gene ends were 4 bases for V and 5 bases for J; bases not matched to a gene: 7. The germline CDR1 and CDR2 sequences are SGHRS and YFSETQ. This CDR3 has 15 residues. This chain's CDR3 is CASSPGTGGGYGYTF. The CDR3 nucleotides are TGCGCCAGCAGCCCCGGGACAGGGGGAGGGTATGGCTACACCTTC.

This rearrangement joins TRBV6-5 to TRBJ2-7, with 9 bases aligning to TRBD1. The germline gives CDR1 MNHEY, CDR2 SVGAGI. CDR3 length: 14 amino acids. J lost 6 bases, V lost 6 bases, and 9 bases had no gene match. For the CDR3, the DNA is TGTGCCAGCAGACGAGGGACAGGGTGGTCCGAGCAGTACTTC. Encoded protein: CASRRGTGWSEQYF.

The CDR3 is CASSFDDRDYGYTF. The CDR3 coding sequence is TGTGCCAGCAGCTTTGACGACAGGGACTATGGCTACACCTTC. The J gene is TRBJ1-2, the V gene TRBV11-3, with TRBD1 matching 7 bases. Trimming took 3 bases from V and 3 from J; bases not matched to a gene: 4. Germline V gene data show CDR1 as SGHNT and CDR2 as YENEEA. The CDR3 is 14 residues long.

The gene calls are TRBV4-2 and TRBJ1-3; tentatively, D is TRBD1 (5 bases). Germline CDR1 LGHNA, CDR2 YNFKEQ. The CDR3 consists of 15 residues. The ends were cut back, 0 bases at V and 2 bases at J, with 8 bases in the middle. This CDR3 is CASSQDWGAGNTIYF. For the CDR3, the DNA is TGTGCCAGCAGCCAAGATTGGGGGGCTGGAAACACCATATATTTT.

This chain joins TRBV30 and TRBJ1-2, with a tentative D call TRBD1 (6 bases). The CDR3 totals 11 residues. The V gene's germline CDR1 is GTSNPN and CDR2 SVGIG (reference sequence). Between the trimmed V and J ends, which lost 1 base and 7 bases, there was a span of 7 bases. The CDR3 region is CAWSEQGGYTF. CDR3 nucleotide sequence: TGTGCCTGGAGTGAACAGGGTGGCTACACCTTC.

In DNA, the CDR3 is TGTGCCACCAGTGATGGGGCCCACAGCTCCAATTCACCCCTCCACTTT. This encodes CATSDGAHSSNSPLHF. The chain couples TRBV24-1 to TRBJ1-6; D is perhaps TRBD1 (5 bases). V gave up 3 bases and J gave up 7 bases, with 15 bases separating them. The V gene's germline CDR1 is KGHDR and CDR2 SFDVKD. This CDR3 contains 16 residues.

V and J are TRBV5-1 and TRBJ2-5, with 9 bases that match TRBD1. Germline V lookup: CDR1 SGHRS, CDR2 YFSETQ. The CDR3 has 14 amino acids. Trimming took 7 bases from V and 4 from J; bases not matched to a gene: 8. CDR3 bases: TGCGCCAGCCGTTCGACAGGGGGATTAGAGACCCAGTACTTC. Its protein is CASRSTGGLETQYF.

The genes are TRBV11-2 and TRBJ2-2; weak D call: TRBD1 (5 bases). The germline V gene has CDR1 SGHAT and CDR2 FQNNGV. The CDR3 sequence is 14 residues long. V lost 1 base and J lost 4, with 7 bases in between. CDR3 DNA: TGTGCCAGCAGCTTAGGGACAACCACCGGGGAGCTGTTTTTT. Amino acid sequence: CASSLGTTTGELFF.

This rearrangement joins TRBV3-1 (or the pseudogene TRBV3-2) to TRBJ2-1; maybe TRBD2 (6 bases). V gave up 4 bases and J gave up 5 bases, with 15 bases separating them. Germline V CDR1 and CDR2: LGHDT, YNNKEL (reference sequence). The CDR3 consists of 15 residues. The DNA for the CDR3 is TGTGCCAGCAGCCGATCCGGGGGTGGTGACAATGAGCAGTTCTTC. Its translation: CASSRSGGGDNEQFF.

V gene TRBV4-3 combines with J gene TRBJ1-1, with TRBD1 identical over 8 bases. The CDR3 has 17 amino acids. Germline V gene lookup returns CDR1 LGHNA and CDR2 YSLEER. Trimming cost V 4 bases and J 0 bases; bases outside gene matches: 10. CDR3 in amino acids: CASSPGTGRGLNTEAFF. CDR3 DNA: TGCGCCAGCAGCCCGGGGACAGGCCGGGGGCTGAACACTGAAGCTTTCTTT.

The chain has TRBV4-1 and TRBJ2-5; 8 positions match TRBD2. V dropped 4 bases and J dropped 1; count of bases not matched to a gene: 8. The CDR3 spans 16 residues. Germline loops: CDR1 MGHRA, CDR2 YSYEKL. The CDR3 sequence: CASSPRLATFQETQYF. Here the CDR3 DNA reads TGCGCCAGCAGCCCGAGACTAGCGACTTTCCAAGAGACCCAGTACTTC.